Shown below are 24 T cell receptor beta chains from a single sample sequenced in a study of beta chain features in type 1 diabetes (dated by TCRdb to between 2017 and 2018). Summary of the overall study and its limitations: Type 1 diabetes patients showed a moderate but significant shortening of TCRB CDR3 length in all four CD4+ subsets.

No antigen has been identified for these receptors. Library preparation used the immunoSEQ multiplex PCR assay. The entire amount of isolated RNA was reverse transcribed using the High Capacity cDNA Reverse Transcription Kit, so the sequenced TCRB transcripts were expressed ones. TCRdb limited this immuneACCESS table to in-frame rearrangements with V and J called. A share of clones is missing; checked studies link under half to unresolved V genes, and the rest is unexplained. In all, the sample holds more than 300,000 clones, and approximately 10% of those were seen once. The ten largest clones represent roughly 1% of the sample. The sequencing sample was made of central memory CD4+ T cells from blood. Source of these receptors: a man aged 25 to 45 with type 1 diabetes.

A few counts support this clone. V gene TRBV2 combines with J gene TRBJ2-2; the D gene is possibly TRBD1 (6 bases). The CDR3 loop spans 16 amino acids. The V gene's germline CDR1 is SNHLY and CDR2 FYNNEI. V lost 6 bases, J lost 4 bases, and 18 bases lay in between. The chain's CDR3 is CASRPGHLTGTGELFF. CDR3 nucleotide sequence: TGTGCCAGCAGACCGGGACACCTGACGGGCACCGGGGAGCTGTTTTTT.

The chain is built from TRBV11-2 and TRBJ2-3; D possibly uses TRBD1 or TRBD2 (5 bases each). Trimming cost V 5 bases and J 2 bases, with 17 bases left between them. The germline V gene encodes CDR1 SGHAT and CDR2 FQNNGV. There are 16 residues in the CDR3. The CDR3 region has the DNA TGTGCCAGCAGCCCCGGGGCCGCGACACACACAGATACGCAGTATTTT. Translated: CASSPGAATHTDTQYF.

The V gene is TRBV28, the J gene TRBJ1-2; D not resolved. Germline V gene lookup returns CDR1 MDHEN and CDR2 SYDVKM. The CDR3 spans 13 residues. V gave up 1 base and J gave up 3 bases, with 6 bases separating them. CDR3 nucleotide sequence: TGTGCCAGCAGTTTATATGGCGACTATGGCTACACCTTC. This gives the protein CASSLYGDYGYTF.

This clone was counted between two and nine times. In nucleotides, the CDR3 is TGTGCCAGCAGCTTCCCTCGGGCGGGCTACAATGAGCAGTTCTTC. This encodes CASSFPRAGYNEQFF. The chain has TRBV5-4 and TRBJ2-1; TRBD2 might be the D (5 bases). The CDR3 is made up of 15 amino acids. V lost 2 bases, J lost 3 bases, and 12 bases lay in between. CDR1 SGHNT and CDR2 YYREEE come from the germline V gene (reference sequence).

This clone has a handful of counts. The chain's CDR3 is CAWSRAWRGVQETQYF. CDR3 DNA sequence: TGTGCCTGGAGTCGGGCGTGGCGGGGGGTCCAAGAGACCCAGTACTTC. V is TRBV30 and J is TRBJ2-5; 8 bases align to TRBD2. V was pared by 2 bases and J by 1 base, with 9 bases of the junction left unmatched. This CDR3 contains 16 residues. The germline CDR1 and CDR2 sequences are GTSNPN and SVGIG (reference sequence).

This chain connects TRBV7-2 to TRBJ2-3; D unresolved. The CDR3 contains 14 residues. Germline CDR1 SGHTA, CDR2 FQGNSA. V was trimmed by 5 bases and J by 2 bases, leaving 11 bases between them. CDR3 bases: TGTGCCAGCAGCCGGGTACGAAACACAGATACGCAGTATTTT. Its protein is CASSRVRNTDTQYF.

The rearrangement joins TRBV29-1 to TRBJ2-1, with D possibly called TRBD1 or TRBD2 (5 bases each). Looked up from germline, CDR1 is SQVTM and CDR2 is ANQGSEA. The ends were cut back, 4 bases at V and 7 bases at J, with 20 bases in the middle. The CDR3 totals 15 residues. The CDR3, as DNA: TGCAGCGTTGTTGGGACGTTAGGACACACAAATGAGCAGTTCTTC. It specifies CSVVGTLGHTNEQFF.

V gene TRBV5-1 combines with J gene TRBJ2-2; 7 positions agree with TRBD1. CDR1 is SGHRS and CDR2 is YFSETQ in the germline V gene. This CDR3 region has 15 residues. After removal of 5 bases from V and 3 bases from J, the junction contained 7 bases not matched to a gene. The CDR3 nucleotides read TGCGCCAGCAGGAGACAGGGATGGGACACCGGGGAGCTGTTTTTT. Translating gives CASRRQGWDTGELFF.

This chain uses TRBV28 with TRBJ2-4; D possibly corresponds to TRBD1 (6 bases). Between the trimmed V and J ends, which lost 4 bases and 3 bases, there was a span of 10 bases. The CDR3 sequence is 14 residues long. Germline CDR1 and CDR2: MDHEN and SYDVKM. CDR3 residues: CASSSGTLKNIQYF. In DNA, the CDR3 is TGTGCCAGCAGTTCCGGGACACTCAAAAACATTCAGTACTTC.

This clone was observed at least ten times. The identical CDR3 is also encoded by other nucleotide sequences in the sample. V gene TRBV4-3 combines with J gene TRBJ2-2; tentatively, D is TRBD2 (5 bases). Per the germline V gene, CDR1 is LGHNA and CDR2 is YSLEER. The CDR3 is made up of 14 amino acids. V was pared by 1 base and J by 6 bases, with 9 bases between. For the CDR3, the DNA is TGCGCCAGCAGCCAAGTAGAGGGAGCCGGGGAGCTGTTTTTT. This codes for CASSQVEGAGELFF.

This clone has more than one count but fewer than ten. The chain carries TRBV6-6 and TRBJ1-6, with D uncertain. The CDR3 loop spans 15 amino acids. Germline CDR1 MNHNY, CDR2 SVGAGI (reference sequence). V lost 5 bases and J lost 3, with 11 bases in between. The CDR3, as DNA: TGTGCCAGCAGTGAGGCCCGGGACTATAATTCACCCCTCCACTTT. Residues: CASSEARDYNSPLHF.

CDR3 region: CASSLARGPDTQYF. The CDR3 DNA follows: TGCGCCAGCAGCTTGGCGCGGGGCCCAGATACGCAGTATTTT. V is TRBV5-1 and J is TRBJ2-3; D might be TRBD2 (6 bases). V was cut by 0 bases and J by 4 bases, with 9 bases left in between. The CDR3 length is 14 residues. Germline-derived CDR1 and CDR2 are SGHRS and YFSETQ.

V and J are TRBV28 and TRBJ2-1; D gene unclear. The V end lost 4 bases, the J end lost 0 bases, and 13 bases lay between the germline ends. In germline, CDR1 is MDHEN, CDR2 SYDVKM. CDR3 length: 16 amino acids. The DNA for the CDR3 is TGTGCCAGCAGTTCACGACTTAAGAGCTCCTACAATGAGCAGTTCTTC. Encoded protein: CASSSRLKSSYNEQFF.

This clone was picked up many times. The rearrangement uses TRBV7-9 and TRBJ1-6; the D is unclear. The CDR3 is 14 amino acids. Germline V gene data show CDR1 as SEHNR and CDR2 as FQNEAQ (reference sequence). Trimming cost V 4 bases and J 7 bases, with 11 bases left between them. The DNA of the CDR3 is TGTGCCAGCAGCTCCCGGGAGGAGAATTCACCCCTCCACTTT. This codes for CASSSREENSPLHF.

Worth noting for this clone: A read error may produce the germline difference seen at one junction end. The rearrangement joins TRBV7-7 to TRBJ2-5; a possible D gene is TRBD1 (6 bases). The CDR3 consists of 13 residues. Germline CDR1 is SSHAT and CDR2 is FNYEAQ (reference sequence). This CDR3 is CASSRDMGETQYF. The CDR3 coding sequence is TGTGCTAGCAGCCGGGACATGGGAGAGACCCAGTACTTC.

There are a few counts of this clone. The J gene is TRBJ2-7, the V gene TRBV25-1, with 9 bases matching TRBD2. The germline V gene encodes CDR1 MGHDK and CDR2 SYGVNS. V gave up 6 bases and J gave up 3 bases; unmatched junction bases: 9. CDR3 length: 15 amino acids. CDR3 loop: CASSLSGGRDYEQYF. CDR3 in DNA: TGTGCCAGCAGCCTGAGCGGGGGGCGCGACTACGAGCAGTACTTC.

This clone showed up just a few times. V and J are TRBV9 and TRBJ1-5, with a possible D match to TRBD1 (6 bases). This CDR3 contains 14 residues. The V gene lost 0 bases and the J gene lost 8 bases, with 12 bases spanning the gap. Per germline, CDR1 SGDLS and CDR2 YYNGEE. The CDR3 protein is CASSVEGGAKPQHF. The DNA for the CDR3 is TGTGCCAGCAGCGTAGAGGGGGGCGCGAAGCCCCAGCATTTT. The variable domain in full, completed from reference TRBV9 and TRBJ1-5, reads DSGVTQTPKHLITATGQRVTLRCSPRSGDLSVYWYQQSLDQGLQFLIQYYNGEERAKGNILERFSAQQFPDLHSELNLSSLELGDSALYFCASSVEGGAKPQHFGDGTRLSIL.

This clone was recorded a few times. This chain links TRBV7-2 with TRBJ2-5, with 7 bases matching TRBD2. The CDR3 covers 14 residues. The trim removed 3 bases at V and 2 bases at J, leaving 3 bases unmatched. Germline loops: CDR1 SGHTA, CDR2 FQGNSA. This CDR3 reads CASSFIAGQETQYF. CDR3 nucleotide sequence: TGTGCCAGCAGCTTTATAGCGGGTCAAGAGACCCAGTACTTC.

This clone showed up many times. The rearrangement joins TRBV5-6 to TRBJ2-4, with D unclear. V lost 4 bases and J lost 6, with 14 bases in between. From germline, CDR1 is SGHDT and CDR2 YYEEEE. The CDR3 loop spans 14 amino acids. CDR3 loop: CASSRNGFGNIQYF. The CDR3 DNA sequence: TGTGCCAGCAGCCGCAACGGGTTCGGAAACATTCAGTACTTC.

This clone was seen a handful of times. The DNA of the CDR3 is TGTGCCAGCAGTTTTTCAAGCGGGGGAGACAATGAGCAGTTCTTC. It yields the protein CASSFSSGGDNEQFF. This rearrangement joins TRBV28 to TRBJ2-1; 8 bases agree with TRBD2. V trimming: 3 bases; J trimming: 5 bases; junction bases outside the gene matches: 6. The CDR3 is 15 residues long. Germline CDR1 MDHEN, CDR2 SYDVKM.

This clone has a handful of counts. The chain is built from TRBV5-6 and TRBJ2-7, with D perhaps being TRBD1 or TRBD2 (5 bases each). V lost 5 bases to trimming and J lost 2 bases, with 17 bases between them. From germline, CDR1 is SGHDT and CDR2 YYEEEE. This CDR3 contains 15 residues. For the CDR3, the DNA is TGTGCCAGCAGGGCCCGGGGCAAGACGACCTACGAGCAGTACTTC. It yields the protein CASRARGKTTYEQYF.

This clone has just a few counts. The V and J genes are TRBV7-2 and TRBJ1-1; 9 nucleotides line up with TRBD1. V shed 1 base and J 8 bases; nucleotides not matched to a gene: 8. Germline assignment: CDR1 SGHTA and CDR2 FQGNSA. CDR3 size: 15 residues. DNA of the CDR3: TGTGCCAGCAGCTTAGTAGAAGGGACAGGGTTCGAAGCTTTCTTT. Its protein product is CASSLVEGTGFEAFF.

This clone showed up just a few times. The CDR3 DNA follows: TGTGCCTGGAGTCCGGACAGTATTAGGGTGTCGGGGGAAAAACTGTTTTTT. Translated, it gives CAWSPDSIRVSGEKLFF. V is TRBV30 and J is TRBJ1-4, with TRBD1 as a possible D gene (6 bases). Trimming cost V 2 bases and J 8 bases, with 24 bases left between them. The CDR3 has 17 amino acids. Germline lookup yields CDR1 GTSNPN and CDR2 SVGIG (reference sequence). Using reference TRBV30 and TRBJ1-4 for the parts outside the CDR3, the full variable domain is SQTIHQWPATLVQPVGSPLSLECTVEGTSNPNLYWYRQAAGRGLQLLFYSVGIGQISSEVPQNLSASRPQDRQFILSSKKLLLSDSGFYLCAWSPDSIRVSGEKLFFGSGTQLSVL.

V gene TRBV4-2 combines with J gene TRBJ2-5; 8 nucleotides match TRBD2. V gave up 1 base and J gave up 5 bases; unmatched junction bases: 6. Germline lookup yields CDR1 LGHNA and CDR2 YNFKEQ. The CDR3 sequence is 15 residues long. In DNA form, the CDR3 reads TGTGCCAGCAGCCAAGTCGGGGGGGCCAAGGAGACCCAGTACTTC. Translation: CASSQVGGAKETQYF.